This is a list of T cell receptor beta chains from one sample in a study of blood T cell repertoires in COVID-19. Clones were sequenced by immunoSEQ multiplex PCR, and TCRdb holds only the in-frame ones, with some missing. The sample holds approximately 210,000 clones, approximately 81% seen once. The source material was peripheral blood. Receptor source: a woman older than 75 with COVID-19, enrolled during active disease. CDR3s include the opening cysteine and the closing phenylalanine or tryptophan. The D gene is left open where the match is weak. The size of a clone is reported for some rows only, either as once, few or many, or as a class for expanded clones.

j_call,d_call,v_call,clone_size,cdr3_aa,cdr3_nt
TRBJ2-5,TRBD1,TRBV3-1/TRBV3-2,once,CASSHGKTGGISETQYF,TGTGCCAGCAGCCACGGAAAGACAGGGGGTATCTCAGAGACCCAGTACTTC
TRBJ1-1,NA,TRBV28,few,CASSLIGAGNVGTEAFF,TGTGCCAGCAGTTTAATCGGAGCAGGGAACGTGGGCACTGAAGCTTTCTTT
TRBJ2-5,TRBD1,TRBV5-1,NA,CASSFEGTGYQETQYF,TGCGCCAGCAGCTTCGAGGGGACAGGGTACCAAGAGACCCAGTACTTC
TRBJ2-3,TRBD1,TRBV7-2,NA,CASSFYRGKADTQYF,TGTGCCAGCAGCTTTTACAGGGGGAAGGCTGATACGCAGTATTTT
TRBJ2-7,NA,TRBV12-3/TRBV12-4,NA,CASSSYYEQYF,TGTGCCAGCAGCTCTTACTACGAGCAGTACTTC
TRBJ2-1,NA,TRBV21-1,NA,CASSTSLRTSGPSSYNEQFF,TGTGCCAGCAGCACATCACTGAGGACTAGCGGCCCGAGCTCCTACAATGAGCAGTTCTTC
TRBJ2-5,NA,TRBV4-1,NA,CASSYRAGRGETQYF,TGCGCCAGCAGCTACCGGGCGGGACGTGGAGAGACCCAGTACTTC
TRBJ1-4,NA,TRBV5-1,NA,CASRRVAGANEKLFF,TGCGCCAGCCGCCGGGTGGCGGGGGCAAATGAAAAACTGTTTTTT
TRBJ1-5,TRBD1,TRBV7-9,NA,CASSPGQYNQPQHF,TGTGCCAGCAGCCCGGGACAGTATAATCAGCCCCAGCATTTT
TRBJ2-2,TRBD2,TRBV4-1,NA,CASSQDGWRLAGANTGELFF,TGCGCCAGCAGCCAAGACGGTTGGCGGCTAGCGGGAGCGAACACCGGGGAGCTGTTTTTT
TRBJ2-7,NA,TRBV28,once,CASSATGLEQYF,TGTGCCAGCTCTGCGACAGGACTCGAGCAGTACTTC
TRBJ1-4,NA,TRBV6-6,NA,CASRNSTLGGEKLFF,TGTGCCAGCAGAAATTCAACGCTCGGCGGGGAAAAACTGTTTTTT
TRBJ2-1,NA,TRBV7-6,NA,CASSSRSSSYNEQFF,TGTGCCAGCAGCTCCCGTTCGAGCTCCTACAATGAGCAGTTCTTC
TRBJ1-4,NA,TRBV3-1/TRBV3-2,NA,CASSQASTNEKLFF,TGTGCCAGCAGCCAAGCATCAACTAATGAAAAACTGTTTTTT
TRBJ2-5,NA,TRBV28,NA,CASSPRKSSVLQETQYF,TGTGCCAGCAGCCCACGAAAAAGCAGCGTCCTCCAAGAGACCCAGTACTTC
TRBJ1-2,NA,TRBV28,NA,CASSLYYNPGQDGYTF,TGTGCCAGCAGTTTATATTACAACCCGGGACAAGATGGCTACACCTTC
TRBJ1-2,TRBD1,TRBV7-2,few,CASSLGQGGGYTF,TGTGCCAGCAGCCTCGGACAGGGAGGTGGCTACACCTTC
TRBJ2-1,NA,TRBV5-1,NA,CASSSLDRYNEQFF,TGCGCCAGCAGCTCTCTGGACAGATACAATGAGCAGTTCTTC
TRBJ2-3,NA,TRBV5-1,once,CASSLQGLGTSTDTQYF,TGCGCCAGCAGCTTGCAGGGGTTAGGCACTAGCACAGATACGCAGTATTTT
TRBJ1-1,NA,TRBV15,NA,CATSRRGGTEAFF,TGTGCCACCAGCAGACGCGGGGGCACTGAAGCTTTCTTT
TRBJ2-5,TRBD1,TRBV10-3,NA,CAISRDREGETQYF,TGTGCCATCAGCCGGGACAGGGAGGGAGAGACCCAGTACTTC
TRBJ2-7,TRBD1,TRBV7-2,NA,CASSLLGTGNYEQYF,TGTGCCAGCAGCTTACTAGGGACAGGGAACTACGAGCAGTACTTC
TRBJ2-6,TRBD1,TRBV18,NA,CASSPYRGGSGANVLTF,TGTGCCAGCTCACCATACAGGGGCGGCTCTGGGGCCAACGTCCTGACTTTC
TRBJ1-4,NA,TRBV4-3,NA,CTSSQDLDTGRLFF,TGCACCAGCAGCCAAGATCTGGACACAGGGCGACTGTTTTTT
TRBJ2-5,NA,TRBV6-2/TRBV6-3,NA,CASSRETRGATQYF,TGTGCCAGCAGTAGGGAGACTAGAGGCGCGACCCAGTACTTC
TRBJ1-1,NA,TRBV2,NA,CASSAGGNTEAFF,TGTGCCAGCAGTGCGGGGGGAAACACTGAAGCTTTCTTT
TRBJ1-1,NA,TRBV5-4,NA,CASSPGQNTEAFF,TGTGCCAGCAGCCCCGGACAGAACACTGAAGCTTTCTTT
TRBJ2-3,TRBD1,TRBV2,NA,CASSGQGTGTDTQYF,TGTGCCAGCAGCGGACAGGGGACGGGCACAGATACGCAGTATTTT
TRBJ1-5,TRBD1,TRBV7-9,NA,CASSSGQGGNQPQHF,TGTGCCAGCAGCTCCGGACAGGGAGGGAATCAGCCCCAGCATTTT
TRBJ2-2,NA,TRBV1,NA,CTSSQDFFSGGAPGELFF,TGCACCAGCAGCCAAGACTTCTTTAGCGGGGGGGCCCCCGGGGAGCTGTTTTTT
TRBJ1-1,NA,TRBV10-3,NA,CAISESPMAEAFF,TGTGCCATCAGTGAGTCCCCTATGGCTGAAGCTTTCTTT
TRBJ2-3,TRBD2,TRBV10-2,NA,CASSEQSGGAGDTQYF,TGCGCCAGCAGTGAACAAAGCGGGGGGGCCGGGGATACGCAGTATTTT
TRBJ1-2,TRBD1,TRBV28,NA,CASAPGTERGYTF,TGTGCCAGCGCCCCCGGGACAGAAAGGGGCTACACCTTC
TRBJ2-5,NA,TRBV7-6,NA,CASTGQRRETQYF,TGTGCCAGCACCGGACAGAGGAGAGAGACCCAGTACTTC
TRBJ1-2,NA,TRBV18,NA,CASSQLSLRGGEGYTF,TGTGCCAGCTCACAGTTGAGTCTGCGTGGAGGGGAAGGCTACACCTTC
TRBJ1-2,NA,TRBV7-9,NA,CASSSPGVKANYGYTF,TGTGCCAGCAGCTCCCCCGGGGTGAAAGCTAACTATGGCTACACCTTC
TRBJ1-5,NA,TRBV19,NA,CASSKYHGQEFNSNQPQHF,TGTGCCAGTAGTAAATATCACGGTCAGGAATTCAATAGCAATCAGCCCCAGCATTTT
TRBJ1-2,NA,TRBV9,NA,CASSVGQGNYGYTF,TGTGCCAGCAGCGTTGGGCAGGGTAACTATGGCTACACCTTC
TRBJ1-2,NA,TRBV6-6,few,CASSYTDRPYGYTF,TGTGCCAGCAGTTACACGGACAGACCATATGGCTACACCTTC
TRBJ2-2,NA,TRBV6-2/TRBV6-3,once,CASSYGLHTGELFF,TGTGCCAGCAGTTACGGACTCCACACCGGGGAGCTGTTTTTT